Shown below are 30 T cell receptor beta chains from a single sample sequenced in a study of blood T cell repertoires in COVID-19. This table comes from immunoSEQ multiplex PCR, and its TCRdb copy is limited to in-frame clones, with some not included. Here the sample spans just over 95,000 clones, 82% being singletons. Sequenced sample: peripheral blood. These receptors originate from a man older than 75 with acute or convalescent COVID-19.

The chain joins TRBV4-3 to TRBJ1-6; D remains unclear. The V end was cut by 0 bases, the J end by 7 bases, with 10 bases between. This CDR3 contains 15 residues. CDR1 and CDR2 (germline): LGHNA, YSLEER. The CDR3 region has the DNA TGCGCCAGCAGCCAAGAGTCAGCGTTCAATTCACCCCTCCACTTT. Encoded protein: CASSQESAFNSPLHF.

V is TRBV11-2 and J is TRBJ2-7; the D gene is possibly TRBD2 (6 bases). CDR3 size: 16 residues. Trimming took 5 bases from V and 2 from J, leaving 19 bases between them. CDR1 and CDR2 from the germline V gene are SGHAT and FQNNGV. CDR3 amino acids: CASSPLKRAATYEQYF. The CDR3 nucleotides are TGTGCCAGCAGCCCCCTGAAGCGGGCGGCTACCTACGAGCAGTACTTC. Full variable domain (rest looked up from reference TRBV11-2 and TRBJ2-7): EAGVAQSPRYKIIEKRQSVAFWCNPISGHATLYWYQQILGQGPKLLIQFQNNGVVDDSQLPKDRFSAERLKGVDSTLKIQPAKLEDSAVYLCASSPLKRAATYEQYFGPGTRLTVT.

The chain uses TRBV18 and TRBJ1-4; D is uncertain. V was trimmed by 0 bases and J by 8 bases, leaving 10 bases between them. Germline CDR1 is KGHSH and CDR2 is LQKENI. CDR3 size: 14 residues. The CDR3 bases are TGTGCCAGCTCACCACCGGCAGTCTCCGAAAAACTGTTTTTT. It translates to CASSPPAVSEKLFF.

The chain joins TRBV6-1 to TRBJ1-2, with TRBD1 as a possible D gene (6 bases). The CDR3 totals 15 residues. Per the germline V gene, CDR1 is MNHNS and CDR2 is SASEGT. The ends were cut back, 2 bases at V and 2 bases at J, with 12 bases in the middle. CDR3 sequence: CASSELDRSNYGYTF. CDR3 coding DNA: TGTGCCAGCAGTGAATTGGACAGAAGCAACTATGGCTACACCTTC.

The chain recombines TRBV19 with TRBJ1-5, with D maybe TRBD1 (5 bases). The CDR3 extends over 15 amino acids. V lost 6 bases and J lost 0, with 12 bases in between. Germline loops: CDR1 LNHDA, CDR2 SQIVND (reference sequence). CDR3 in amino acids: CASRTKGISNQPQHF. The CDR3 DNA reads as TGTGCCAGTAGGACGAAGGGGATTAGCAATCAGCCCCAGCATTTT.

The chain employs TRBV29-1 and TRBJ1-2, with 9 bases that match TRBD1. V was clipped by 1 base and J by 5 bases; unmatched bases: 5. The CDR3 sequence is 14 residues long. CDR1 and CDR2 (germline): SQVTM, ANQGSEA. CDR3 protein: CSVEAAQGAYGYTF. The CDR3 nucleotides are TGCAGCGTTGAAGCTGCACAGGGGGCTTATGGCTACACCTTC. The full variable domain, its missing parts supplied by reference TRBV29-1 and TRBJ1-2, is SAVISQKPSRDICQRGTSLTIQCQVDSQVTMMFWYRQQPGQSLTLIATANQGSEATYESGFVIDKFPISRPNLTFSTLTVSNMSPEDSSIYLCSVEAAQGAYGYTFGSGTRLTVV.

This clone was seen only once. This chain joins TRBV7-2 and TRBJ2-7; TRBD2 aligns across 7 bases. Trimming at V came to 3 bases and at J to 2 bases, leaving 4 bases not matched to a gene. Germline values: CDR1 SGHTA, CDR2 FQGNSA. The CDR3 is 14 amino acids. The CDR3 region is CASSFASGTYEQYF. The CDR3 nucleotides are TGTGCCAGCAGCTTTGCTAGCGGCACCTACGAGCAGTACTTC.

The rearrangement links TRBV4-1 to TRBJ2-1, with D hard to call. V lost 4 bases, J lost 6 bases, and 13 bases lay in between. Germline V lookup: CDR1 MGHRA, CDR2 YSYEKL. The CDR3 is 14 amino acids. CDR3 sequence: CASSPPVSANEQFF. CDR3 nucleotide sequence: TGCGCCAGCAGCCCCCCAGTCAGCGCCAATGAGCAGTTCTTC.

This chain joins TRBV10-1 and TRBJ1-1, with D possibly TRBD1 on 5 matching bases. Trimming took 6 bases from V and 5 from J, leaving 16 bases between them. Germline V gene lookup returns CDR1 WNHNN and CDR2 SYGVQD (reference sequence). CDR3 length: 14 amino acids. CDR3 sequence (DNA): TGCGCCAGCAGCCCCTTGGGGCGCGGAACTGAAGCTTTCTTT. It codes for CASSPLGRGTEAFF.

V and J are TRBV11-2 and TRBJ1-4; D might be TRBD1 (5 bases). Trimming removed 3 bases from V and 8 bases from J, with 13 bases in between. Germline values: CDR1 SGHAT, CDR2 FQNNGV. This CDR3 is 14 amino acids long. The CDR3 spells CASSLDGTQEKLFF. The CDR3 DNA is TGTGCCAGCAGCTTGGACGGGACTCAGGAAAAACTGTTTTTT. The whole variable domain, filled in from reference TRBV11-2 and TRBJ1-4, reads EAGVAQSPRYKIIEKRQSVAFWCNPISGHATLYWYQQILGQGPKLLIQFQNNGVVDDSQLPKDRFSAERLKGVDSTLKIQPAKLEDSAVYLCASSLDGTQEKLFFGSGTQLSVL.

The gene calls are TRBV9 and TRBJ1-1; 10 bases align to TRBD1. This CDR3 is 17 amino acids long. V dropped 0 bases and J dropped 4; count of bases not matched to a gene: 9. CDR1 is SGDLS and CDR2 is YYNGEE in the germline V gene. Written as DNA, the CDR3 is TGTGCCAGCAGCGTAGACCCGGGGACAGGGGTTGCCACTGAAGCTTTCTTT. This translates into CASSVDPGTGVATEAFF.

The chain links TRBV29-1 to TRBJ1-1, with a weak D call TRBD1 (5 bases). The germline gives CDR1 SQVTM, CDR2 ANQGSEA. There are 13 residues in the CDR3. The V end was cut by 7 bases, the J end by 4 bases, with 16 bases between. CDR3 sequence reads: CSAQDTGGTEAFF. The DNA of the CDR3 is TGCAGCGCCCAGGACACGGGGGGCACTGAAGCTTTCTTT.

This clone was observed once. The chain links TRBV9 to TRBJ1-2, with 7 bases lining up with TRBD1. The CDR3 runs to 14 residues. Trimming at V came to 6 bases and at J to 2 bases, leaving 7 bases not matched to a gene. CDR1 is SGDLS and CDR2 is YYNGEE in the germline V gene. In nucleotides, the CDR3 is TGTGCCAGCACCCGACAGGGCTCGAACTATGGCTACACCTTC. This encodes CASTRQGSNYGYTF.

The table lists this clone with a few counts. The CDR3: CASRPAGSYGYTF. CDR3 sequence (DNA): TGTGCCAGCAGACCCGCGGGGAGCTATGGCTACACCTTC. V gene TRBV27 combines with J gene TRBJ1-2; D is uncertain. Germline V gene data show CDR1 as MNHEY and CDR2 as SMNVEV (reference sequence). Trimming cost V 6 bases and J 4 bases, with 12 bases left between them. This CDR3 comprises 13 residues.

CDR3 residues: CASSMRSVRNTEAFF. CDR3 DNA sequence: TGTGCCAGTAGTATGAGATCCGTGAGGAACACTGAAGCTTTCTTT. The chain links TRBV19 to TRBJ1-1; D is undetermined. Germline-derived CDR1 and CDR2 are LNHDA and SQIVND (reference sequence). CDR3 length: 15 residues. The germline V and J ends were trimmed by 3 bases and 1 base, with 12 bases remaining between them.

The chain has TRBV6-4 and TRBJ2-1; 9 positions match TRBD2. This CDR3 region has 15 residues. The junction had 4 bases not matched to a gene; V was cut back by 5 bases and J by 2 bases. Germline-derived CDR1 and CDR2 are MRHNA and SNTAGT. CDR3 sequence reads: CASSPTSGTYNEQFF. CDR3 DNA sequence: TGTGCCAGCAGTCCGACTAGCGGAACCTACAATGAGCAGTTCTTC.

The chain employs TRBV9 and TRBJ1-1; TRBD1 might be the D (6 bases). The V gene's germline CDR1 is SGDLS and CDR2 YYNGEE. Trimming left V 3 bases short and J 1 base short, with 10 bases between. This CDR3 contains 14 residues. The CDR3 coding sequence is TGTGCCAGCAGCGACGACAGGAAGAACACTGAAGCTTTCTTT. It specifies CASSDDRKNTEAFF.

The rearrangement joins TRBV29-1 to TRBJ2-4; 7 bases are shared with TRBD1. CDR1 is SQVTM, CDR2 ANQGSEA, per germline. J gave up 0 bases and V 6 bases, and 5 bases lay outside the gene matches. The length of the CDR3 is 14 residues. CDR3 sequence (DNA): TGCAGCGTCCGGGACAGCCTAGCCAAAAACATTCAGTACTTC. Translating gives CSVRDSLAKNIQYF.

The CDR3 nucleotides read TGTGCCAGCAGGAGACTCCCTTACACCGGGGAGCTGTTTTTT. Residues: CASRRLPYTGELFF. This sequence joins TRBV7-2 and TRBJ2-2; D is unresolved. Trimming cost V 6 bases and J 3 bases, with 11 bases left between them. Per germline, CDR1 SGHTA and CDR2 FQGNSA. The CDR3 covers 14 residues.

In its sample, this clone was seen a few times. The rearrangement joins TRBV3-1 (or the pseudogene TRBV3-2) to TRBJ2-7; D is perhaps TRBD1 (6 bases). V was clipped by 1 base and J by 3 bases, with 10 bases between them. Germline loops: CDR1 LGHDT, CDR2 YNNKEL (reference sequence). The CDR3 covers 14 residues. The CDR3 nucleotides are TGTGCCAGCAGCCAAGGGGTAGGGGGCTACGAGCAGTACTTC. This encodes CASSQGVGGYEQYF.

The chain has TRBV19 and TRBJ1-5; TRBD1 agrees at 8 bases. Germline CDR1 is LNHDA and CDR2 is SQIVND (reference sequence). J gave up 7 bases and V 5 bases, and 1 base lay outside the gene matches. CDR3 length: 12 amino acids. CDR3 DNA sequence: TGTGCCAGTAGTGACAGGGGCCAGCCCCAGCATTTT. Protein: CASSDRGQPQHF.

This clone has a handful of counts. The DNA of the CDR3 is TGCGCCAGCAGCCCCGCCCTGACAGGGGCCCTCTATGGCTACACCTTC. The encoded protein is CASSPALTGALYGYTF. The V and J genes are TRBV4-3 and TRBJ1-2; 8 nucleotides match TRBD1. The CDR3 has 16 residues. V lost 4 bases to trimming and J lost 4 bases; unmatched junction nucleotides: 11. Germline values: CDR1 LGHNA, CDR2 YSLEER.

V is TRBV28 and J is TRBJ2-1, with 8 bases aligning to TRBD2. Germline V CDR1 and CDR2: MDHEN, SYDVKM. The CDR3 runs to 15 residues. Trimming removed 4 bases from V and 7 bases from J; junction bases left unmatched: 9. The CDR3 spells CASSSPGGPENEQFF. The CDR3 DNA follows: TGTGCCAGCAGTTCTCCGGGAGGGCCAGAAAATGAGCAGTTCTTC.

The V and J genes are TRBV5-1 and TRBJ2-3; 8 bases map to TRBD2. The V segment lost 2 bases and the J segment 2 bases; nucleotides outside the gene matches: 4. This CDR3 region has 15 residues. Per the germline V gene, CDR1 is SGHRS and CDR2 is YFSETQ. The CDR3 DNA reads TGCGCCAGCAGCTTACGGGGACTAGACACAGATACGCAGTATTTT. Translated, it gives CASSLRGLDTDTQYF.

This clone was seen only once. The J gene is TRBJ1-6, the V gene TRBV6-5; D is unclear. The CDR3 runs to 16 residues. V lost 2 bases and J 0 bases, leaving 8 bases between the germline ends. Germline V lookup: CDR1 MNHEY, CDR2 SVGAGI. The CDR3 DNA sequence: TGTGCCAGCAGTTACAAAGCGAGCTCCTATAATTCACCCCTCCACTTT. Residues: CASSYKASSYNSPLHF.

CDR3: CATNDGRGETQYF. CDR3 nucleotides: TGTGCCACCAATGACGGGAGGGGGGAGACCCAGTACTTC. The rearrangement joins TRBV24-1 to TRBJ2-5; 8 bases fit TRBD2. V shed 8 bases and J 5 bases; nucleotides not matched to a gene: 6. The CDR3 runs 13 residues. Germline CDR1 is KGHDR and CDR2 is SFDVKD.

The chain uses TRBV5-1 and TRBJ1-1; 8 bases match TRBD1. Germline values: CDR1 SGHRS, CDR2 YFSETQ. CDR3 length: 15 residues. Trimming at V came to 4 bases and at J to 0 bases, leaving 5 bases not matched to a gene. Here the CDR3 reads CASSVTGALNTEAFF. CDR3 bases: TGCGCCAGCAGCGTGACAGGGGCATTGAACACTGAAGCTTTCTTT.

The rearrangement uses TRBV4-1 and TRBJ2-3; D may be TRBD2 (5 bases). This CDR3 contains 17 residues. Trimming took off 4 bases at V and 2 bases at J, with 19 bases between the two ends. Germline CDR1 and CDR2: MGHRA and YSYEKL. The CDR3 nucleotides read TGCGCCAGCAGCCGCGACCTGCCGGGATACTCCACAGATACGCAGTATTTT. Protein sequence: CASSRDLPGYSTDTQYF.

The chain uses TRBV3-1 (or the pseudogene TRBV3-2) and TRBJ2-7; a weak D match, TRBD1 (5 bases). Germline V gene sequence: CDR1 LGHDT, CDR2 YNNKEL (reference sequence). V was cut by 3 bases and J by 0 bases, with 12 bases left in between. This CDR3 comprises 15 residues. The CDR3 spells CASSQGPSSSYEQYF. The CDR3 DNA reads TGTGCCAGCAGCCAGGGGCCCTCGAGCTCCTACGAGCAGTACTTC.

This clone was picked up one time. The rearrangement joins TRBV6-1 to TRBJ1-6; 7 bases fit TRBD1. The CDR3 spans 18 residues. The V segment lost 3 bases and the J segment 0 bases; nucleotides outside the gene matches: 8. Germline V lookup: CDR1 MNHNS, CDR2 SASEGT. This chain's CDR3 is CASSETGWPSSYNSPLHF. The DNA for the CDR3 is TGTGCCAGCAGTGAGACAGGGTGGCCGAGCTCCTATAATTCACCCCTCCACTTT.